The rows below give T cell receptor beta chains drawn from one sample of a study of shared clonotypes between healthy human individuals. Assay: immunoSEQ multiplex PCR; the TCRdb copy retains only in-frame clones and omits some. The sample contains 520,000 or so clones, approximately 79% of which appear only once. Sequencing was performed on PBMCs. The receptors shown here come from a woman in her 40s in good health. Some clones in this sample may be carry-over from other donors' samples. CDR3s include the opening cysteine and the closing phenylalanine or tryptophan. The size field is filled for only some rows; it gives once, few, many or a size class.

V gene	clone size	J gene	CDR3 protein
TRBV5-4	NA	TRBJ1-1	CASSMDRVRDTEAFF
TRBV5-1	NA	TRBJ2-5	CASSRGGSETQYF
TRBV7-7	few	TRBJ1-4	CASSAQQGAGEKLFF
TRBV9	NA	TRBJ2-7	CASSVGAQGYEQYF
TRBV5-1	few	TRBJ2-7	CASSKQGGTYEQYF
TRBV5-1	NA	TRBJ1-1	CASSLYGGPNTEAFF
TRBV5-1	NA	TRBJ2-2	CASSLDGADRANTGELFF
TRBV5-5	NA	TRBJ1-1	CASSPPGRNEAFF
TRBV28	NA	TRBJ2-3	CASTTWGVSADTQYF
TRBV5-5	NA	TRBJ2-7	CASSLDWVVEPHIYEQYF
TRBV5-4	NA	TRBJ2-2	CASSLAGGLTGELFF
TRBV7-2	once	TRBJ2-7	CASSPAAAGVYEQYF
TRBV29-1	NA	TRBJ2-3	CSVFYRGYMLAGGTQYF
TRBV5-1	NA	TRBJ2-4	CASSWEGENIQYF
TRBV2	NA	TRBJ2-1	CASSDRNEQFF
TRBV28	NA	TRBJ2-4	CASSPTPGSAKNIQYF
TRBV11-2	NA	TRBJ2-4	CASTEVRGKNIQYF
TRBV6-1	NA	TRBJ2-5	CASSEAEDPTYETQYF
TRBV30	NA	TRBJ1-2	CAWGQGHGYTF
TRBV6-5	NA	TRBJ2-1	CASSPPAGGRGQFF
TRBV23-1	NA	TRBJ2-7	CASSHPRDRGNTLYEQYF
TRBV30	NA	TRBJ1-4	CAWDGQFFRGTNEKLFF
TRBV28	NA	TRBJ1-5	CASNGPSRDQPQHF
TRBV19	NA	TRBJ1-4	CASSRTTNEKLFF
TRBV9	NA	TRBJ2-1	CATHPLDSYNEQFF
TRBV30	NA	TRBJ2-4	CAWTRGVGNIQYF
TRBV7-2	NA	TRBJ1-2	CASSRNAGAGGYTF
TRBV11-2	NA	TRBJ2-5	CASSSRQGRYQETQYF
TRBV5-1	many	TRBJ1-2	CASSFRQGGYGYTF
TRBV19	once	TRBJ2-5	CASGGRTLETQYF
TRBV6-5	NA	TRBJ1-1	CASSYSRAEAFF
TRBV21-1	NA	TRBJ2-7	CASSKERSGQGAEQYF
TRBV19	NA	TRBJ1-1	CAIRPVHANTEAFF
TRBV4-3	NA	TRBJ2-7	CASSQDLQGYEQYF
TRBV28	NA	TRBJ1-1	CASSPMTVTEAFF
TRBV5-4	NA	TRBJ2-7	CASSLEEGRSYEQYF
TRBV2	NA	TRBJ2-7	CASSDESFYEQYF
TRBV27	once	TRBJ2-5	CASSSSRGGVQETQYF
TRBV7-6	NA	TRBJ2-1	CASSSRTSGNEQFF
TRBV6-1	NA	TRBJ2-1	CASSTTRGSYNEQFF
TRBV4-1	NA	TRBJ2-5	CASSQRGGGGSGETQYF
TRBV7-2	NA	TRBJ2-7	CASSPGTASSYEQYF
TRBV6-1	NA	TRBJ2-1	CASKGRDYNEQFF
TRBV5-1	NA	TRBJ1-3	CASSRYDSPSGNTIYF
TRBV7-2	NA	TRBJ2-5	CASSKGLAGAGETQYF